Presented here are 21 T cell receptor beta chains from one specimen sequenced in a study of shared clonotypes between healthy human individuals. The repertoire was sequenced with immunoSEQ multiplex PCR; TCRdb's copy has only in-frame clones and lacks some. The sample consists of about 380,000 clones, about 96% of them appearing once. What was sequenced was memory CD8+ T cells sorted from blood. Subset of the sample: CD45RO+ cells pooled with CCR7-negative TemRA cells. All receptors derive from a man aged 30 to 39 in good health.

This clone was seen a single time. This chain links TRBV7-9 with TRBJ1-3; D is uncertain. Looked up from germline, CDR1 is SEHNR and CDR2 is FQNEAQ (reference sequence). The CDR3 runs to 14 residues. V lost 2 bases and J lost 0, with 5 bases in between. The CDR3 region has the DNA TGTGCCAGCAGCTTATACATCTCTGGAAACACCATATATTTT. This translates into CASSLYISGNTIYF.

The chain has TRBV10-3 and TRBJ2-3; D uncertain. The CDR3 has 11 residues. Looked up from germline, CDR1 is ENHRY and CDR2 is SYGVKD. V dropped 6 bases and J dropped 5 bases, with 6 bases sitting between them. The CDR3 bases are TGTGCCATCAGCGATATAGATACGCAGTATTTT. Encoded protein: CAISDIDTQYF.

The V gene is TRBV20-1, the J gene TRBJ1-1; unclear D gene. Per germline, CDR1 DFQATT and CDR2 SNEGSKA (reference sequence). V was cut by 6 bases and J by 3 bases, with 5 bases left in between. This CDR3 has 10 amino acids. As DNA, the CDR3 is TGCAGTGCACCCCACACTGAAGCTTTCTTT. Encoded protein: CSAPHTEAFF.

The chain links TRBV29-1 to TRBJ1-2; D is undetermined. The CDR3 is 15 amino acids. The germline V gene encodes CDR1 SQVTM and CDR2 ANQGSEA. Trimming stripped 8 bases from V and 3 bases from J, with 22 bases between. CDR3 loop: CSLTGSLNRDYGYTF. The CDR3 bases are TGCAGCCTTACCGGGTCCTTAAACCGCGACTATGGCTACACCTTC.

The rearrangement links TRBV5-8 to TRBJ1-2; tentatively, D is TRBD1 (5 bases). This CDR3 region has 17 residues. The V end was cut by 4 bases, the J end by 3 bases, with 22 bases between. Germline loops: CDR1 SGHTS, CDR2 YDEGEE. CDR3 in amino acids: CASSPGAGALGDYGYTF. CDR3 bases: TGTGCCAGCAGCCCCGGGGCTGGAGCCCTGGGAGACTATGGCTACACCTTC.

The V and J genes are TRBV12-5 and TRBJ1-1; D ambiguous. Germline CDR1 LGHNT, CDR2 FRNRAP. The CDR3 runs 12 residues. Trimming removed 7 bases at V and 1 base at J, with 7 bases between. This CDR3 reads CASALQNTEAFF. In nucleotides, the CDR3 is TGTGCTAGTGCCCTACAGAACACTGAAGCTTTCTTT.

The gene calls are TRBV4-2 and TRBJ1-5; 10 bases align to TRBD1. The V segment lost 3 bases and the J segment 3 bases; nucleotides outside the gene matches: 11. CDR3 length equals 18 residues. Germline values: CDR1 LGHNA, CDR2 YNFKEQ. The CDR3: CASSQTDRGYYNNQPQHF. DNA of the CDR3: TGTGCCAGCAGCCAGACGGACAGGGGGTATTATAACAATCAGCCCCAGCATTTT.

The chain links TRBV28 to TRBJ2-3; D is undetermined. Trimming stripped 7 bases from V and 4 bases from J, with 18 bases between. The CDR3 has 15 amino acids. Germline CDR1 reads MDHEN; CDR2 reads SYDVKM. The CDR3 nucleotides read TGTGCCAGCAAGTTAGGGTTTTTCGCCCCAGATACGCAGTATTTT. Translated: CASKLGFFAPDTQYF.

In its sample, this clone was seen a few times. The chain joins TRBV27 to TRBJ1-5, with TRBD1 matching 7 bases. Germline values: CDR1 MNHEY, CDR2 SMNVEV (reference sequence). Trimming at V came to 6 bases and at J to 2 bases, leaving 4 bases not matched to a gene. The CDR3 runs 14 residues. In DNA form, the CDR3 reads TGTGCCAGCAGGACCGGGACAGGCAATCAGCCCCAGCATTTT. This gives the protein CASRTGTGNQPQHF.

CDR3 loop: CASLGHKGPAEQYF. Written as DNA, the CDR3 is TGTGCCAGCCTTGGTCACAAGGGGCCTGCCGAGCAGTACTTC. The rearrangement links TRBV6-1 to TRBJ2-7; tentatively, D is TRBD1 (5 bases). Germline assignment: CDR1 MNHNS and CDR2 SASEGT. Trimming took 8 bases from V and 6 from J, leaving 20 bases between them. The CDR3 contains 14 residues.

This CDR3 is CASSVGSGRATGELFF. The CDR3, as DNA: TGTGCCAGCAGCGTAGGTAGCGGGAGGGCCACCGGGGAGCTGTTTTTT. The chain has TRBV9 and TRBJ2-2, with TRBD2 matching over 11 bases. The CDR3 totals 16 residues. The ends lost 0 bases at V and 4 bases at J; junction bases unmatched: 2. Germline V gene lookup returns CDR1 SGDLS and CDR2 YYNGEE.

With respect to this clone: The sample contains more than one DNA sequence encoding this CDR3. CDR3 DNA: TGTGCCAGCAGATCGACCTACGAGCAGTACTTC. It specifies CASRSTYEQYF. V gene TRBV28 combines with J gene TRBJ2-7; unclear D gene. The length of the CDR3 is 11 residues. In germline, CDR1 is MDHEN, CDR2 SYDVKM. Trimming left V 6 bases short and J 2 bases short, with 5 bases between.

V gene TRBV6-1 combines with J gene TRBJ1-2, with a tentative D call TRBD1 (5 bases). The V end lost 3 bases, the J end lost 4 bases, and 12 bases lay between the germline ends. The CDR3 extends over 14 amino acids. The V gene's germline CDR1 is MNHNS and CDR2 SASEGT. The CDR3 here is CASSDARGAYGYTF. DNA for the CDR3: TGTGCCAGCAGTGATGCTAGGGGAGCCTATGGCTACACCTTC.

This chain connects TRBV27 to TRBJ2-7, with D perhaps given as TRBD1 or TRBD2 (5 bases each). The CDR3 runs 14 residues. Trimming left V 1 base short and J 0 bases short, with 7 bases between. Germline V gene lookup returns CDR1 MNHEY and CDR2 SMNVEV (reference sequence). The CDR3 DNA sequence: TGTGCCAGCAGTTTATATGGGACCTCCTACGAGCAGTACTTC. Amino acid sequence: CASSLYGTSYEQYF.

The chain employs TRBV19 and TRBJ2-1, with D possibly TRBD1 on 5 matching bases. Germline V CDR1 and CDR2: LNHDA, SQIVND (reference sequence). This CDR3 region has 13 residues. V lost 1 base and J lost 7, with 8 bases in between. CDR3 nucleotide sequence: TGTGCCAGTAGTATAGTGCAGGGTAATGAGCAGTTCTTC. Protein product: CASSIVQGNEQFF.

This chain links TRBV28 with TRBJ2-7, with 8 bases that match TRBD1. Germline V gene lookup returns CDR1 MDHEN and CDR2 SYDVKM. This CDR3 has 16 residues. Trimming took 6 bases from V and 0 from J; bases not matched to a gene: 10. In DNA form, the CDR3 reads TGTGCCAGCAGACGCTGGGGACAGGTAAACTCCTACGAGCAGTACTTC. This translates into CASRRWGQVNSYEQYF. Supplemented by reference TRBV28 and TRBJ2-7, the full variable domain reads DVKVTQSSRYLVKRTGEKVFLECVQDMDHENMFWYRQDPGLGLRLIYFSYDVKMKEKGDIPEGYSVSREKKERFSLILESASTNQTSMYLCASRRWGQVNSYEQYFGPGTRLTVT.

This clone was seen just once. J is TRBJ1-2 and V is TRBV10-2; 9 bases fit TRBD1. The junction had 7 bases not matched to a gene; V was cut back by 2 bases and J by 6 bases. The CDR3 is 15 amino acids. Germline values: CDR1 WSHSY, CDR2 SAAADI. CDR3: CASSEPLYRGHGYTF. DNA of the CDR3: TGCGCCAGCAGTGAGCCCCTATACAGGGGGCATGGCTACACCTTC.

The V and J genes are TRBV5-1 and TRBJ2-5; 7 bases align to TRBD1. The CDR3 is made up of 15 amino acids. With V trimmed by 4 bases and J by 5 bases, 11 bases remained unmatched. The germline CDR1 and CDR2 sequences are SGHRS and YFSETQ. CDR3 sequence: CASSRDNTQGETQYF. The CDR3, as DNA: TGCGCCAGCAGCCGAGATAACACACAGGGGGAGACCCAGTACTTC.

This sequence joins TRBV6-5 and TRBJ1-4; D not resolved. There are 14 residues in the CDR3. Germline assignment: CDR1 MNHEY and CDR2 SVGAGI. V gave up 0 bases and J gave up 8 bases, with 10 bases separating them. The CDR3 loop reads CASSYSFREEKLFF. The CDR3 DNA reads TGTGCCAGCAGTTACTCGTTCCGGGAGGAAAAACTGTTTTTT.

This chain uses TRBV30 with TRBJ1-2; unclear D gene. The CDR3 consists of 13 residues. V lost 2 bases and J lost 5, with 12 bases in between. Germline values: CDR1 GTSNPN, CDR2 SVGIG (reference sequence). The CDR3: CAWSRKIEYGYTF. DNA for the CDR3: TGTGCCTGGAGTCGCAAAATTGAGTATGGCTACACCTTC.

The rearrangement uses TRBV23-1 and TRBJ2-7; D is possibly TRBD2 (7 bases). TRBV23-1 has ORF status, its function being uncertain. This CDR3 contains 15 residues. V lost 2 bases and J lost 5, with 16 bases in between. CDR3 loop: CASSQNTRGDNEQYF. In nucleotides, the CDR3 is TGCGCCAGCAGTCAAAACACTCGGGGGGACAACGAGCAGTACTTC.